This section outlines one TCR beta chain sequence together with its context. The germline V gene encodes CDR1 SGHAT and CDR2 FQNNGV. This CDR3 is 18 amino acids long. Trimming cost V 1 base and J 1 base, with 20 bases left between them. The data derive from a study of blood T cell repertoires in COVID-19. Background on the study: The United States, Italy and Spain were the sources of the acute and convalescent COVID-19 samples. From T cells, B-cell-depleted T cells, or PBMCs came the material, which was cDNA or gDNA.

Using immunoSEQ multiplex PCR, the repertoire was profiled, and TCRdb retains in-frame clones only, with some absent. The table includes 44,000 or so clones, approximately 84% detected once. Sequencing was done on a sample of peripheral blood. The V gene is TRBV11-2, the J gene TRBJ2-7; the D is unclear. The TCR sequence derives from a man aged 45-65 years with active COVID-19. Here the CDR3 DNA reads TGTGCCAGCAGCTTAGGCGGTAAGGTCCAGAAAATTTCCTACGAGCAGTACTTC. This translates into CASSLGGKVQKISYEQYF.